The present T cell receptor (beta chain) was sequenced within a study of blood T cell repertoires in COVID-19. Method: immunoSEQ multiplex PCR; TCRdb's copy keeps in-frame clones and lacks some. The data contain about 150,000 clones, 70% to 90% of them singletons. V was clipped by 1 base and J by 6 bases, with 10 bases between them. The CDR3 loop spans 13 amino acids. Germline CDR1 reads WNHNN; CDR2 reads SYGVQD (reference sequence). The sequenced material came from peripheral blood. The rearrangement uses TRBV10-1 and TRBJ2-7; D perhaps matches TRBD1 (6 bases). This TCR was sampled from a human donor in a cohort sampled during active COVID-19. DNA of the CDR3: TGCGCCAGCAGTGAGTACAGGGTGGGCGAGCAGTACTTC. Translated: CASSEYRVGEQYF.